The clone carrying this T cell receptor beta chain was seen ten or more times. Its antigen remains unknown. The junction does not match germline at one end; this may be a read error. This sample was included in a study of T cells in Graves' hyperthyroidism and ophthalmopathy. Overall study findings and caveats: The model's output predicted ophthalmopathy at a median of about 6.5 months prior to onset. The blood repertoire included most of the expanded thyroid clonotypes above 0.001.

Stable Graves' hyperthyroidism meant no ophthalmopathy progression within 18 months. Researchers took RNA transcripts and amplified the TCR beta CDR3 regions from them. With the HTBI primer set, the TCR CDR3 went through a first round of RT-PCR. Each CDR3 protein gets one entry after TCRdb re-called the multiplex PCR reads with MiXCR. The data show over 150,000 distinct CDR3 sequences, roughly 17% seen once. In germline, CDR1 is MRHNA, CDR2 SNTAGT. CDR3 length: 15 residues. The rearrangement joins TRBV6-4 to TRBJ2-7; 10 positions agree with TRBD2. This receptor was identified in a woman aged 50 to 60 with Graves' hyperthyroidism. The sequenced sample was blood. CDR3 coding DNA: TGTGCCAGCAGTGTCCTAGCGGGAGTCTCCCACGAGCAGTACTTC. Protein: CASSVLAGVSHEQYF.